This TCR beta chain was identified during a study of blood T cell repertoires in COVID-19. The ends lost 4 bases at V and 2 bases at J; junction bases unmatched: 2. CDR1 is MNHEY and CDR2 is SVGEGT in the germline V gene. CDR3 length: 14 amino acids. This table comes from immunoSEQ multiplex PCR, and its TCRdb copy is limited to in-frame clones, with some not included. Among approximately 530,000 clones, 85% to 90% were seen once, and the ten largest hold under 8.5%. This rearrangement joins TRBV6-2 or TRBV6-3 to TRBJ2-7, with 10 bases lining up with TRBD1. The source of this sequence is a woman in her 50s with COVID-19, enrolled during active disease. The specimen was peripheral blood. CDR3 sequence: CASSWTGGTYEQYF. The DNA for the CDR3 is TGTGCCAGCAGTTGGACAGGGGGAACCTACGAGCAGTACTTC.